A single TCR beta chain is shown here with its context. TCRdb keeps only in-frame clones here, not all; method: immunoSEQ multiplex PCR. This sample yields nearly 55,000 clones, of which approximately 84% are seen a single time; approximately 8% belongs to the top ten. The sample is drawn from a study of T cell clones after liver transplantation. Study in general: Post-transplant blood was tracked for graft-donor-reactive T cell clones identified in a pre-transplant mixed lymphocyte reaction.

Unstimulated PBMCs were sorted into CD3+CD4+ and CD3+CD8+ populations. V lost 4 bases to trimming and J lost 8 bases, with 18 bases between them. Looked up from germline, CDR1 is MRHNA and CDR2 is SNTAGT. The CDR3 extends over 15 amino acids. The TCR originated in a human donor who received a liver transplant. The sample here was CD4+ T cells from blood, taken before liver transplant. The chain joins TRBV6-4 to TRBJ1-5, with TRBD1 as a possible D gene (5 bases). Here the CDR3 DNA reads TGTGCCAGCAGTGTACAGGTGGGGGTGGATGAGCCCCAGCATTTT. Translating it yields CASSVQVGVDEPQHF.